The clone carrying this TCR beta chain was seen a handful of times. The antigen remains undetermined. The sample comes from a study of T-cell memory formation after mild COVID-19. From 5'RACE with constant-segment primers came TCR alpha and TCR beta cDNA libraries that carried sample barcodes and UMIs. Each CDR3 protein gets one entry after TCRdb re-called the 5' RACE reads with MiXCR. The table has 250,000 or so distinct CDR3 sequences, more than 15% seen once. Findings of the study overall: CD8+ contracting clones occupied EMRA, while CD4+ ones occupied mainly CM and EM.

The CDR3 has 15 amino acids. Germline loops: CDR1 LNHNV, CDR2 YYDKDF (reference sequence). The trim removed 5 bases at V and 8 bases at J, leaving 11 bases unmatched. The sequencing sample was made of PBMCs or a T cell subset sorted from them (not recorded which). The sequence was collected from a young man who had mild COVID-19 (a few samples of this study predate the infection). Cell type and time point are not known. The chain links TRBV15 to TRBJ2-1; TRBD2 matches 8 bases. The CDR3 DNA is TGTGCCACCAGCGTGCGGGCGGGGGGTGTCGATGAGCAGTTCTTC. This gives the protein CATSVRAGGVDEQFF.